A single TCR beta chain is shown here with its context. Its antigen has not been determined. No much larger clonotype is one base removed from it; base qualities were not supplied. A distance of 12 bases separates the germline ends of V and J, which lose 0 bases and 4 bases respectively. The CDR3 has 15 amino acids, counting the end cysteine and phenylalanine. Just the 45-base CDR3 DNA is kept, in frame starting at base 1. CDR1 is given as SEHNR and CDR2 as FQNEAQ, both from the germline V gene (reference sequence). The data were taken from a study of blood T cells in healthy people across ages (dated by TCRdb to about 2015). Regarding the research as a whole: In model experiments, roughly one uniquely barcoded TCR beta cDNA molecule per two T cells was captured by template switching. To avoid experimental bias, donors of different ages were randomly spread across the sequencing lanes. The study analyzed two additional independent replicas of 1 million unique cDNA reads from the same blood draw for two donors, one aged 18 to 30 and one aged 80 or older. To track age-related changes in TCR beta repertoire diversity, the study relied on deep sequencing normalized with unique cDNA molecular identifiers. The donors were split into four age groups: young (average 16 years), middle-aged (roughly 39), aged (approximately 60) and long-lived (roughly 80).

Here is what the overall study found, with its caveats: Estimates of total diversity based on one million sequenced T cells were regarded as lower bounds and as underestimates. The CMV infection status of donors was not known, potentially confounding age-related changes in expanded clonotypes. Compared with the aged group, the long-lived group had more naive CD4+ T cells, fewer expanded clones and increased TCR diversity, suggesting age selection. Observed TCR beta diversity per million T cells fell roughly linearly with age, and a significant reduction was already apparent by age around 40. There was a strong correlation between observed TCR beta diversity and the percentage of naive T cells measured by flow cytometry. Bulk unsorted PBMC profiling prevented conclusive comparison of naive and antigen-experienced compartments.

The library was prepared using 5' RACE. TCRdb shows the sequencer as Illumina HiSeq 2500. A second about 7 to 12 cycle PCR used a sample-barcoded 5' primer and a J-beta primer mix. Each TCR beta cDNA molecule received a unique molecular identifier from a template-switch 5' adaptor carrying 12 random nucleotides. At least 2.5 million CDR3-containing paired-end reads were obtained from each sample. First-strand cDNA synthesis was performed from all RNA using the Mint cDNA synthesis kit, with priming by a TRBC-specific oligonucleotide. After uracil-DNA glycosylase treatment, a first 18-cycle PCR used universal primers M1SS and BC2_uni_R on all cDNA. From the authors' description of their analysis: For normalization, 1 million high-quality reads, each with a distinct molecular identifier, were randomly selected from each sample. Reads sharing molecular identifiers were discarded rather than binned into consensus sequences. CDR3 identification, clonotype clustering and error correction used MiTCR with a Q25 quality threshold and the strictest error-elimination algorithm. A nonparametric unseen species model with Euler transformation was used to estimate a lower bound on total TCR beta diversity. TCRdb reanalyzed the raw reads on its own, using fastp at Q25 for trimming and MiXCR for clone calling, and kept in-frame beta chains. All rows with the same CDR3 protein become a single entry with the most common DNA and genes. TCRdb assigned the V and J calls; the authors' analysis was not used. This sample has hundreds of thousands of distinct CDR3 sequences in its table, and over 40% of those were observed once. About 13% of the sample is in the top ten clones.

Systemically healthy Caucasian individuals from Russia, 35 to 50 in total and aged about 6 to 95 years, were included as donors. Each donor gave 8 to 10 milliliters of peripheral blood, drawn into EDTA-treated Vacutainer tubes. Ficoll-Paque density-gradient centrifugation was used to isolate PBMCs, with at least 7 million obtained per sample. Total RNA was extracted from PBMCs with Trizol reagent, with at least 6 micrograms obtained per sample. For every donor, flow cytometry on a PBMC aliquot measured the percentage of naive CD45RAhigh/CD27high T cells. The clonotype comes from a woman aged 80 or over in good health. The receptor chain draws on TRBV7-9 and TRBJ2-5, with no reliable assignment of the D segment. The sample taken for sequencing was blood. The CDR3 reads as follows: CASSLAGYQRETQYF. The DNA sequence follows: TGTGCCAGCAGCTTAGCCGGCTACCAAAGAGAGACCCAGTACTTC.